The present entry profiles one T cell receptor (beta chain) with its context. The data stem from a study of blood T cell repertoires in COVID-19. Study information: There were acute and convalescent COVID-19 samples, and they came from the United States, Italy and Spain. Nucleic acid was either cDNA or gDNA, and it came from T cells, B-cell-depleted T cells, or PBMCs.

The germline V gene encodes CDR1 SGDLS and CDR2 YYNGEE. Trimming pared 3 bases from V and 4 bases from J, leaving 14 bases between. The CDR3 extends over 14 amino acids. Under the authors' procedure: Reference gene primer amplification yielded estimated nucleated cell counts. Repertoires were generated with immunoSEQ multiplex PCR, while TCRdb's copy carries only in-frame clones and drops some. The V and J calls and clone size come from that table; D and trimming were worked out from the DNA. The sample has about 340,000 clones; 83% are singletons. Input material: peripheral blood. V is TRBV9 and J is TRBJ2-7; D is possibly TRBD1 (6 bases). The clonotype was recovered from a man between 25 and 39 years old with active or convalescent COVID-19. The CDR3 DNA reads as TGTGCCAGCAGCGACCGGGACAATGCATACGAGCAGTACTTC. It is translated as CASSDRDNAYEQYF. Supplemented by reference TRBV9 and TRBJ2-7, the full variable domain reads DSGVTQTPKHLITATGQRVTLRCSPRSGDLSVYWYQQSLDQGLQFLIQYYNGEERAKGNILERFSAQQFPDLHSELNLSSLELGDSALYFCASSDRDNAYEQYFGPGTRLTVT.